A single sample gave rise to the 6 T cell receptor beta chains below, sequenced in a study of shared clonotypes between healthy human individuals (dated by TCRdb to the early 2020s). Libraries were prepared through the immunoSEQ multiplex PCR assay. TCRdb provides this immuneACCESS table in a form limited to in-frame rearrangements. Some clones are lacking; in checked studies, under half of them reflect an unresolved V gene, and why the rest are absent is not known. The sample includes approximately 1.9 million clones, with 90% to 95% observed a single time. The top ten clones comprise 1.5% to 2% of the sample. CD8 naive samples were CD45RO-negative cells positively selected for CCR7, giving a CD45RA+CCR7+ population that excluded TemRA cells. Material: naive CD8+ T cells from PBMCs. The cell subset or site label here, explained by the study, means: CD45RA+CCR7+. Source of these receptors: a man between 18 and 35 years old in good health. Some clones in this sample may be carry-over from other donors' samples.

V gene TRBV11-2 combines with J gene TRBJ2-2; 9 bases map to TRBD2. CDR1 is SGHAT, CDR2 FQNNGV, per germline. CDR3 length equals 16 residues. V shed 1 base and J 7 bases; nucleotides not matched to a gene: 7. The CDR3 loop reads CASSLAPSGVGGELFF. DNA of the CDR3: TGTGCCAGCAGCTTAGCGCCTAGCGGGGTCGGCGGGGAGCTGTTTTTT.

In the case of this clone: Other nucleotide sequences from this sample produce the same CDR3. This chain uses TRBV20-1 with TRBJ2-1; D is unclear. CDR3 length equals 11 residues. V was clipped by 5 bases and J by 4 bases, with 6 bases between them. Germline V CDR1 and CDR2: DFQATT, SNEGSKA (reference sequence). The CDR3 DNA is TGCAGTGCTCCTTCTTACAATGAGCAGTTCTTC. It specifies CSAPSYNEQFF.

V is TRBV12-2 and J is TRBJ1-6; TRBD1 is the table's D call and was not checked against the DNA. TRBV12-2 is labeled a pseudogene. The length of the CDR3 is 23 residues. CDR3 DNA: TGTGCAAGTCGCTTAGCGATACCTTCCCAGGGGAACCGCAAGAGCTCCTATAATTCACCCCTCCACTTT. This gives the protein CASRLAIPSQGNRKSSYNSPLHF.

The chain employs TRBV28 and TRBJ2-1; 8 bases line up with TRBD1. This CDR3 is 13 amino acids long. Germline V gives CDR1 MDHEN, CDR2 SYDVKM. J lost 8 bases, V lost 7 bases, and 7 bases had no gene match. The CDR3 sequence is CASTLLRGHEQFF. The DNA for the CDR3 is TGTGCCAGCACCCTTCTCAGGGGGCATGAGCAGTTCTTC. The complete variable domain, with remaining parts taken from reference TRBV28 and TRBJ2-1, reads DVKVTQSSRYLVKRTGEKVFLECVQDMDHENMFWYRQDPGLGLRLIYFSYDVKMKEKGDIPEGYSVSREKKERFSLILESASTNQTSMYLCASTLLRGHEQFFGPGTRLTVL.

The genes are TRBV29-1 and TRBJ2-5; 10 bases align to TRBD2. The end of the DNA aligns better with TRBJ2-7, so the J call may be wrong. The CDR3 has 14 residues. Germline V gives CDR1 SQVTM, CDR2 ANQGSEA. The CDR3 region is CSVASGRAFTEQYF. CDR3 nucleotides: TGCAGCGTTGCCAGCGGGAGGGCCTTTACCGAGCAGTACTTC.

This sequence joins TRBV11-2 and TRBJ2-3; no firm D call. This CDR3 spans 14 amino acids. Per germline, CDR1 SGHAT and CDR2 FQNNGV. Trimming took off 3 bases at V and 1 base at J, with 8 bases between the two ends. The CDR3 region has the DNA TGTGCCAGCAGCTTCAACTGGGGCACAGATACGCAGTATTTT. This sequence encodes CASSFNWGTDTQYF. The full variable domain, rest sourced from reference TRBV11-2 and TRBJ2-3, is EAGVAQSPRYKIIEKRQSVAFWCNPISGHATLYWYQQILGQGPKLLIQFQNNGVVDDSQLPKDRFSAERLKGVDSTLKIQPAKLEDSAVYLCASSFNWGTDTQYFGPGTRLTVL.